The sequence of this T cell receptor beta chain was determined in a study of cytomegalovirus exposure and HLA in healthy donors. Germline V gives CDR1 SGHAT, CDR2 FQNNGV. Trimming removed 0 bases from V and 6 bases from J; junction bases left unmatched: 4. The CDR3 is 16 amino acids. A multiplex PCR was run with 60 Vbeta primers and 13 Jbeta primers. Some clones are missing from TCRdb's copy, which holds only in-frame ones; the method was immunoSEQ multiplex PCR. The data contain about 160,000 clones, 75% of them singletons. This chain connects TRBV11-2 to TRBJ2-7, with 14 bases aligning to TRBD2. What was sequenced was PBMCs. The sequence was collected from a male donor in good health and CMV-seronegative. CDR3 nucleotides: TGTGCCAGCAGCTTAGAGGGGACTAGCGGGAGTGGCGAGCAGTACTTC. Translation gives CASSLEGTSGSGEQYF.